The rows below give T cell receptor beta chains drawn from one sample of a study of control samples from healthy donors and cancer patients. Assay: immunoSEQ multiplex PCR; the TCRdb copy retains only in-frame clones and omits some. The sample holds about 160,000 clones, approximately 90% seen once. The sequencing sample was made of blood. The receptors shown here come from a man aged 30-40 years in good health. CDR3s include the opening cysteine and the closing phenylalanine or tryptophan. Each record gives: V gene, D gene, clone size, J gene, CDR3 protein, CDR3 DNA. D genes are given only for firm matches. Size is omitted from some rows. Given values are once, few, many or a class for expanded clones.

v_call: TRBV7-9
d_call: TRBD1
clone_size: once
j_call: TRBJ2-3
cdr3_aa: CASSSGQGQDTQYF
cdr3_nt: TGTGCCAGCAGCTCCGGACAGGGTCAAGATACGCAGTATTTT

v_call: TRBV19
d_call: TRBD2
clone_size: .
j_call: TRBJ2-1
cdr3_aa: CASIGASGSLNNEQFF
cdr3_nt: TGTGCCAGTATCGGGGCTAGCGGGAGTCTAAACAATGAGCAGTTCTTC

v_call: TRBV27
d_call: .
clone_size: .
j_call: TRBJ1-2
cdr3_aa: CASSLRGNYGYTF
cdr3_nt: TGTGCCAGCAGTTTACGGGGCAACTATGGCTACACCTTC

v_call: TRBV11-2
d_call: .
clone_size: .
j_call: TRBJ2-4
cdr3_aa: CASSSGSENIQYF
cdr3_nt: TGTGCCAGCAGCTCCGGGTCGGAAAACATTCAGTACTTC

v_call: TRBV5-1
d_call: TRBD2
clone_size: .
j_call: TRBJ2-1
cdr3_aa: CASSLATLAGGLDNEQFF
cdr3_nt: TGCGCCAGCAGCTTGGCCACACTAGCGGGGGGGCTCGATAATGAGCAGTTCTTC

v_call: TRBV12-3/TRBV12-4
d_call: .
clone_size: few
j_call: TRBJ1-1
cdr3_aa: CASSPRVNTEAFF
cdr3_nt: TGTGCCAGCAGCCCCCGAGTAAACACTGAAGCTTTCTTT

v_call: TRBV24-1
d_call: .
clone_size: .
j_call: TRBJ2-7
cdr3_aa: CATSDPDSSYEQYF
cdr3_nt: TGTGCCACCAGTGACCCGGATAGCTCCTACGAGCAGTACTTC

v_call: TRBV7-6
d_call: TRBD1
clone_size: .
j_call: TRBJ2-1
cdr3_aa: CASSIYTGDEQFF
cdr3_nt: TGTGCCAGCAGCATATATACAGGGGATGAGCAGTTCTTC

v_call: TRBV28
d_call: .
clone_size: .
j_call: TRBJ1-2
cdr3_aa: CASSTTLNYGYTF
cdr3_nt: TGTGCCAGCAGTACGACACTGAACTATGGCTACACCTTC

v_call: TRBV6-6
d_call: .
clone_size: .
j_call: TRBJ2-6
cdr3_aa: CASSYVSSGANVLTF
cdr3_nt: TGTGCCAGCAGTTACGTGAGCTCTGGGGCCAACGTCCTGACTTTC

v_call: TRBV5-1
d_call: TRBD1
clone_size: .
j_call: TRBJ2-2
cdr3_aa: CASRGTGGTGELFF
cdr3_nt: TGCGCCAGCCGGGGGACAGGGGGCACCGGGGAGCTGTTTTTT

v_call: TRBV6-1
d_call: TRBD1
clone_size: once
j_call: TRBJ1-6
cdr3_aa: CASSEVAYSGTGGRSPLHF
cdr3_nt: TGTGCCAGCAGTGAAGTAGCCTATTCCGGGACAGGGGGCCGGTCACCCCTCCACTTT

v_call: TRBV19
d_call: TRBD2
clone_size: .
j_call: TRBJ2-1
cdr3_aa: CASSIDLRIGRAANEQFF
cdr3_nt: TGTGCCAGTAGTATAGACCTCCGGATCGGGAGGGCCGCAAATGAGCAGTTCTTC

v_call: TRBV5-5
d_call: TRBD2
clone_size: once
j_call: TRBJ2-7
cdr3_aa: CASSLGLAGGIYSYEQYF
cdr3_nt: TGTGCCAGCAGCTTGGGACTAGCGGGAGGCATCTACTCCTACGAGCAGTACTTC

v_call: TRBV7-5
d_call: .
clone_size: .
j_call: TRBJ1-2
cdr3_aa: CVRSISGVLSGYTF
cdr3_nt: TGTGTCAGAAGCATATCAGGGGTACTCTCTGGCTACACCTTC

v_call: TRBV6-5
d_call: .
clone_size: .
j_call: TRBJ1-5
cdr3_aa: CASSPVAPNQPQHF
cdr3_nt: TGTGCCAGCAGTCCAGTGGCCCCAAATCAGCCCCAGCATTTT

v_call: TRBV18
d_call: TRBD1
clone_size: .
j_call: TRBJ1-2
cdr3_aa: CASSPGQGGNYGYTF
cdr3_nt: TGTGCCAGCTCACCAGGACAGGGGGGGAACTATGGCTACACCTTC

v_call: TRBV11-2
d_call: TRBD1
clone_size: .
j_call: TRBJ1-2
cdr3_aa: CASSGMIDGTVYGYTF
cdr3_nt: TGTGCCAGCAGCGGGATGATCGATGGGACAGTCTATGGCTACACCTTC

v_call: TRBV28
d_call: .
clone_size: .
j_call: TRBJ2-3
cdr3_aa: CASQGSTDTQYF
cdr3_nt: TGTGCCAGCCAGGGTAGCACAGATACGCAGTATTTT

v_call: TRBV5-6
d_call: .
clone_size: .
j_call: TRBJ1-1
cdr3_aa: CASSLEGRRITEAFF
cdr3_nt: TGTGCCAGCAGCTTGGAAGGGCGCCGAATCACTGAAGCTTTCTTT

v_call: TRBV12-5
d_call: TRBD2
clone_size: .
j_call: TRBJ2-7
cdr3_aa: CASALTGGTKSYEQYF
cdr3_nt: TGTGCTAGTGCCCTTACGGGAGGGACGAAATCCTACGAGCAGTACTTC

v_call: TRBV7-2
d_call: .
clone_size: .
j_call: TRBJ1-3
cdr3_aa: CASSWYSGNTIYF
cdr3_nt: TGTGCCAGCAGCTGGTACTCTGGAAACACCATATATTTT

v_call: TRBV12-3/TRBV12-4
d_call: .
clone_size: .
j_call: TRBJ1-3
cdr3_aa: CASSSSRNTIYF
cdr3_nt: TGTGCCAGCAGTTCTTCACGAAACACCATATATTTT

v_call: TRBV13
d_call: .
clone_size: .
j_call: TRBJ1-6
cdr3_aa: CASSSTQTYNSPLHF
cdr3_nt: TGTGCCAGCAGCTCTACACAAACCTATAATTCACCCCTCCACTTT

v_call: TRBV27
d_call: TRBD2
clone_size: .
j_call: TRBJ2-7
cdr3_aa: CASSLSIGTRYEQYF
cdr3_nt: TGTGCCAGCAGTTTATCGATAGGGACTAGATACGAGCAGTACTTC

v_call: TRBV7-3
d_call: TRBD2
clone_size: .
j_call: TRBJ2-3
cdr3_aa: CASSLGLAGSTDTQYF
cdr3_nt: TGTGCCAGCAGCTTAGGACTAGCGGGGAGCACAGATACGCAGTATTTT

v_call: TRBV18
d_call: .
clone_size: .
j_call: TRBJ2-7
cdr3_aa: CASSPIEGGSYEQYF
cdr3_nt: TGTGCCAGCTCACCTATCGAGGGGGGTTCCTACGAGCAGTACTTC

v_call: TRBV7-8
d_call: .
clone_size: .
j_call: TRBJ2-7
cdr3_aa: CASSLAQSGGLNEQYF
cdr3_nt: TGTGCCAGCAGCTTAGCGCAGAGCGGAGGCCTGAACGAGCAGTACTTC

v_call: TRBV28
d_call: TRBD1
clone_size: .
j_call: TRBJ1-1
cdr3_aa: CASSLSRQGRGNTEAFF
cdr3_nt: TGTGCCAGCAGTCTCTCCAGACAGGGTAGAGGAAACACTGAAGCTTTCTTT

v_call: TRBV12-3/TRBV12-4
d_call: .
clone_size: .
j_call: TRBJ2-3
cdr3_aa: CASSFVTDTQYF
cdr3_nt: TGTGCCAGCAGTTTCGTCACAGATACGCAGTATTTT

v_call: TRBV6-5
d_call: .
clone_size: .
j_call: TRBJ1-6
cdr3_aa: CASSYRQGESPLHF
cdr3_nt: TGTGCCAGCAGTTACCGGCAGGGAGAATCACCCCTCCACTTT

v_call: TRBV2
d_call: TRBD1
clone_size: .
j_call: TRBJ1-2
cdr3_aa: CASSDNRGREGYTF
cdr3_nt: TGTGCCAGCAGTGATAACAGGGGTAGGGAAGGCTACACCTTC

v_call: TRBV9
d_call: .
clone_size: once
j_call: TRBJ2-7
cdr3_aa: CASSVEGHTSYEQYF
cdr3_nt: TGTGCCAGCAGCGTCGAAGGACATACCTCCTACGAGCAGTACTTC

v_call: TRBV5-6
d_call: TRBD1
clone_size: .
j_call: TRBJ1-1
cdr3_aa: CASSRDRGNLVNTEAFF
cdr3_nt: TGTGCCAGCAGTCGTGACAGGGGTAATTTGGTGAACACTGAAGCTTTCTTT

v_call: TRBV25-1
d_call: .
clone_size: .
j_call: TRBJ2-7
cdr3_aa: CASSAQPYEQYF
cdr3_nt: TGTGCCAGCAGCGCTCAGCCCTACGAGCAGTACTTC

v_call: TRBV2
d_call: .
clone_size: .
j_call: TRBJ2-2
cdr3_aa: CASSRGGAPTGELFF
cdr3_nt: TGTGCCAGCAGTAGGGGGGGGGCGCCCACCGGGGAGCTGTTTTTT

v_call: TRBV5-1
d_call: TRBD1
clone_size: .
j_call: TRBJ1-1
cdr3_aa: CASSSGQVAEAFF
cdr3_nt: TGCGCCAGCAGCTCCGGACAGGTCGCTGAAGCTTTCTTT

v_call: TRBV5-1
d_call: TRBD1
clone_size: .
j_call: TRBJ2-2
cdr3_aa: CASSLHFGQGEIDRGAVF
cdr3_nt: TGCGCCAGCAGCTTACACTTCGGACAGGGGGAAATCGACCGGGGAGCTGTTTTT

v_call: TRBV24-1
d_call: .
clone_size: .
j_call: TRBJ2-3
cdr3_aa: CATSGGPDTQYF
cdr3_nt: TGTGCCACCAGTGGCGGACCAGATACGCAGTATTTT

v_call: TRBV19
d_call: .
clone_size: .
j_call: TRBJ2-3
cdr3_aa: CASSPQQGDTQYF
cdr3_nt: TGTGCCAGTAGTCCCCAACAGGGAGATACGCAGTATTTT

v_call: TRBV4-1
d_call: TRBD1
clone_size: .
j_call: TRBJ1-4
cdr3_aa: CASSQGTGSVEKLFF
cdr3_nt: TGCGCCAGCAGCCAAGGGACAGGCAGTGTGGAAAAACTGTTTTTT

v_call: TRBV6-4
d_call: TRBD1
clone_size: .
j_call: TRBJ1-4
cdr3_aa: CASSDPSGGANEKLFF
cdr3_nt: TGTGCCAGCAGTGACCCTTCAGGGGGAGCTAATGAAAAACTGTTTTTT

v_call: TRBV28
d_call: .
clone_size: .
j_call: TRBJ1-2
cdr3_aa: CASSLRGSGYTF
cdr3_nt: TGTGCCAGCAGTTTACGGGGAAGTGGCTACACCTTC

v_call: TRBV25-1
d_call: TRBD2
clone_size: .
j_call: TRBJ2-1
cdr3_aa: CASSEGTSRYNEQFF
cdr3_nt: TGTGCCAGCAGCGAAGGGACTAGCAGATACAATGAGCAGTTCTTC

v_call: TRBV4-1
d_call: TRBD1
clone_size: .
j_call: TRBJ1-6
cdr3_aa: CASSQPRDSHSPLHF
cdr3_nt: TGCGCCAGCAGCCAACCCCGGGACAGCCATTCACCCCTCCACTTT

v_call: TRBV19
d_call: .
clone_size: .
j_call: TRBJ1-1
cdr3_aa: CASSIGGLNTEAFF
cdr3_nt: TGTGCCAGTAGTATCGGGGGGCTGAACACTGAAGCTTTCTTT

v_call: TRBV6-6
d_call: .
clone_size: .
j_call: TRBJ2-7
cdr3_aa: CASASGETYEQYF
cdr3_nt: TGTGCCAGCGCGTCCGGTGAGACCTACGAGCAGTACTTC

v_call: TRBV7-9
d_call: .
clone_size: .
j_call: TRBJ1-2
cdr3_aa: CASSLRGTDYGYTF
cdr3_nt: TGTGCCAGCAGCTTAAGAGGGACGGACTATGGCTACACCTTC

v_call: TRBV11-2
d_call: .
clone_size: few
j_call: TRBJ2-2
cdr3_aa: CASSSGTMGIGELFF
cdr3_nt: TGTGCCAGCAGCTCGGGGACAATGGGGATCGGGGAGCTGTTTTTT

v_call: TRBV5-1
d_call: .
clone_size: once
j_call: TRBJ1-2
cdr3_aa: CASSLVGEDYEGYTF
cdr3_nt: TGCGCCAGCAGCTTGGTGGGGGAGGATTATGAGGGCTACACCTTC

v_call: TRBV12-3/TRBV12-4
d_call: .
clone_size: .
j_call: TRBJ1-3
cdr3_aa: CASSVSARNTIYF
cdr3_nt: TGTGCCAGCAGTGTAAGCGCCAGAAACACCATATATTTT

v_call: TRBV6-5
d_call: .
clone_size: once
j_call: TRBJ1-3
cdr3_aa: CAVGGAKAGNTIYF
cdr3_nt: TGTGCCGTGGGGGGGGCGAAGGCAGGAAACACCATATATTTT

v_call: TRBV28
d_call: .
clone_size: .
j_call: TRBJ1-4
cdr3_aa: CASSFPGDSEKLFF
cdr3_nt: TGTGCCAGCAGTTTCCCAGGGGATAGTGAAAAACTGTTTTTT

v_call: TRBV10-1
d_call: .
clone_size: .
j_call: TRBJ2-7
cdr3_aa: CASKGSRGSYEQYF
cdr3_nt: TGCGCCAGCAAAGGTTCCCGGGGCAGCTACGAGCAGTACTTC

v_call: TRBV6-1
d_call: TRBD1
clone_size: .
j_call: TRBJ1-6
cdr3_aa: CASSGTGGSYNSPLHF
cdr3_nt: TGTGCCAGCAGTGGGACAGGGGGCTCGTATAATTCACCCCTCCACTTT

v_call: TRBV4-2
d_call: TRBD2
clone_size: many
j_call: TRBJ2-7
cdr3_aa: CASSPRTSGRSRAYEQYF
cdr3_nt: TGTGCCAGCAGCCCCCGGACTAGCGGGAGAAGTCGGGCCTACGAGCAGTACTTC

v_call: TRBV5-1
d_call: .
clone_size: once
j_call: TRBJ1-5
cdr3_aa: CASSLGGTLDNQPQHF
cdr3_nt: TGCGCCAGCAGCTTGGGTGGGACGTTAGACAATCAGCCCCAGCATTTT

v_call: TRBV19
d_call: .
clone_size: .
j_call: TRBJ2-7
cdr3_aa: CASSDRVRSYEQYF
cdr3_nt: TGTGCCAGTAGTGATCGGGTGCGCTCCTACGAGCAGTACTTC